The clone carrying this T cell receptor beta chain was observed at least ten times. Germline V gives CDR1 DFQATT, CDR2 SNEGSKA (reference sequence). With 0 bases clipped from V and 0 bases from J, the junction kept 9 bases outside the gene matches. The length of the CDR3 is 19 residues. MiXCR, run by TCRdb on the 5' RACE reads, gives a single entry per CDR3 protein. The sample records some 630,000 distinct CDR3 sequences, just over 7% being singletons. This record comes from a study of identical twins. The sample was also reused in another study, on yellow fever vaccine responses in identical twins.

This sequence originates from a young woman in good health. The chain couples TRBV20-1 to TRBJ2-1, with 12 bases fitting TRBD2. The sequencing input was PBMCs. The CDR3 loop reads CSARDLLAGGESSYNEQFF. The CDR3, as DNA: TGCAGTGCTAGAGATCTCCTAGCGGGGGGGGAGAGCTCCTACAATGAGCAGTTCTTC.